This TCR beta chain was profiled in a study of blood T cell repertoires in COVID-19. Background on the study: Samples came from the United States, Italy and Spain, spanning acute and convalescent COVID-19.

V trimming: 4 bases; J trimming: 5 bases; junction bases outside the gene matches: 5. The CDR3 consists of 15 residues. Looked up from germline, CDR1 is SGHRS and CDR2 is YFSETQ. Authors' analysis steps: By means of reference gene primer amplification, nucleated cell counts were estimated. Produced via immunoSEQ multiplex PCR; TCRdb's table is partial and in-frame only. V and J calls and clone size are given by that table; D and trimming were obtained from the DNA. Among some 130,000 clones listed, 80% to 90% were seen once. Seattle's cohort entered during active infection and was followed longitudinally.

The sequenced sample consisted of peripheral blood. The clonotype originates from a man aged 55-75 years with COVID-19, enrolled during active disease. This rearrangement joins TRBV5-1 to TRBJ2-7; TRBD2 matches 14 bases. The CDR3 region has the DNA TGCGCCAGCAGCCGGACGGGACTAGCGGGGGACGAGCAGTACTTC. As protein: CASSRTGLAGDEQYF. Variable domain in full (rest from reference TRBV5-1 and TRBJ2-7): KAGVTQTPRYLIKTRGQQVTLSCSPISGHRSVSWYQQTPGQGLQFLFEYFSETQRNKGNFPGRFSGRQFSNSRSEMNVSTLELGDSALYLCASSRTGLAGDEQYFGPGTRLTVT.